These T cell receptor beta chains were read from a single sample in a study of Ad26.COV2.S vaccination and SARS-CoV-2 variants. The assay was immunoSEQ multiplex PCR, and TCRdb's table has in-frame clones only and misses some. The sample records 300,000 to 400,000 clones, about 90% being singletons. The source was peripheral blood, collected after recovery from COVID-19. The receptors here all came from a human donor who had recovered from COVID-19. The CDR3 runs from the conserved cysteine through the conserved F or W. The D gene is left open where the match is weak. The listing skips clone size in some rows; elsewhere it reads once, few, many or a size class.

>12|TRBJ1-4|.|TRBV12-5|.
TGTGCTAGTGGTTTGGGGAATGAAAAACTGTTTTTT
CASGLGNEKLFF
>12|TRBJ1-2|.|TRBV13|.
TGTGCCAGCAGCCCACAGGGCTATGGCTACACCTTC
CASSPQGYGYTF
>13|TRBJ1-1|.|TRBV6-4|.
TGTGCCAGTAAAGACAGCATGAACACTGAAGCTTTCTTT
CASKDSMNTEAFF
>14|TRBJ1-1|.|TRBV12-5|.
TGTGCTAGTGGTTTCGTTGTAACATACACTGAAGCTTTCTTT
CASGFVVTYTEAFF
>17|TRBJ1-1|.|TRBV7-9|.
TGTGCCAGCAGCTTAACAACGGGTGGAAACAGGTATACTGAAGCTTTCTTT
CASSLTTGGNRYTEAFF
>17|TRBJ1-4|.|TRBV4-1|.
TGCGCCAGCAGCCGCTCCGACGGTTGGGGGGCTAATGAAAAACTGTTTTTT
CASSRSDGWGANEKLFF
>12|TRBJ1-2|.|TRBV6-5|.
TGTGCCAGCAGTCCCACGGTGGGTGGCTACACCTTC
CASSPTVGGYTF
>13|TRBJ1-1|.|TRBV12-3/TRBV12-4|TRBD1
TGTGCCAGCAGTCGGACAGGGCAAACTGAAGCTTTCTTT
CASSRTGQTEAFF
>14|TRBJ1-5|.|TRBV19|.
TGTGCCAGTAGGGGTACACATAGCAATCAGCCCCAGCATTTT
CASRGTHSNQPQHF
>12|TRBJ1-5|.|TRBV2|TRBD1
TGTGCCAGCGGGACAGGGGACCAGCCCCAGCATTTT
CASGTGDQPQHF
>17|TRBJ2-6|once|TRBV5-1|.
TGCGCCAGCAGCCCTGGTAGGGGAGGAACGGGGGCCAACGTCCTGACTTTC
CASSPGRGGTGANVLTF
>15|TRBJ2-4|.|TRBV2|TRBD2
TGTGCCAGCAGTGGGACTAGCGGGGGGGGAAACATTCAGTACTTC
CASSGTSGGGNIQYF
>15|TRBJ1-1|.|TRBV25-1|.
TGTGCCAGCACGAGGGGTAACTGGGTGAACACTGAAGCTTTCTTT
CASTRGNWVNTEAFF
>14|TRBJ1-1|.|TRBV19|TRBD1
TGTGCCAGTTATGACAGGGCATCGAACACTGAAGCTTTCTTT
CASYDRASNTEAFF
>13|TRBJ2-3|.|TRBV9|.
TGTGCCAGCAGCGTAGCCGTCACAGATACGCAGTATTTT
CASSVAVTDTQYF
>15|TRBJ1-5|.|TRBV27|TRBD1
TGTGCCAGCAGTTTAAAGACAGGGCGAAATCAGCCCCAGCATTTT
CASSLKTGRNQPQHF
>15|TRBJ1-3|few|TRBV10-3|.
TGTGCCACCCACGGGGGATTGAGCTCTGGAAACACCATATATTTT
CATHGGLSSGNTIYF
>15|TRBJ1-1|.|TRBV2|TRBD1
TGTGCCAGCAGGCCTAGGGACAGGGTAGACACTGAAGCTTTCTTT
CASRPRDRVDTEAFF
>15|TRBJ1-5|.|TRBV6-4|.
TGTGCCAGCAGTGAAATGTTGAGGGTAGGGCAGCCCCAGCATTTT
CASSEMLRVGQPQHF
>14|TRBJ2-5|once|TRBV6-5|TRBD1
TGTGCCAGCACTTTGGGACAGGCTAGAGAGACCCAGTACTTC
CASTLGQARETQYF
>13|TRBJ1-4|.|TRBV3-1/TRBV3-2|.
TGTGCCAGCAGCCAAGATCGTGGCGAAAAACTGTTTTTT
CASSQDRGEKLFF
>14|TRBJ2-4|.|TRBV18|.
TGTGCCAGCTCCGAAGGACAGTCTAGGAACATTCAGTACTTC
CASSEGQSRNIQYF
>15|TRBJ1-2|.|TRBV5-4|.
TGTGCCAGCAGCTTGGAGGGACGCCTCTCCTATGGCTACACCTTC
CASSLEGRLSYGYTF
>16|TRBJ1-5|.|TRBV6-6|TRBD1
TGTGCCAGCAGTTTTCGACAGGGAGGGTTTTTGCAGCCCCAGCATTTT
CASSFRQGGFLQPQHF
>17|TRBJ1-2|.|TRBV10-3|.
TGTGCCATCAGTGAGTCTTGGGTGGGCAGAACTCACTATGGCTACACCTTC
CAISESWVGRTHYGYTF
>15|TRBJ1-5|.|TRBV4-1|.
TGCGCCAGCAGCCAAGATATGGGGGTGACTCAGCCCCAGCATTTT
CASSQDMGVTQPQHF
>15|TRBJ2-3|.|TRBV27|TRBD1
TGTGCCAGCATCTCGGGGACAGCATTTGGGGATACGCAGTATTTT
CASISGTAFGDTQYF
>15|TRBJ2-7|.|TRBV6-2/TRBV6-3|TRBD2
TGTGCCAGCAGTTACTCGCTAGCGGGGGGGCACGAGCAGTACTTC
CASSYSLAGGHEQYF
>15|TRBJ1-6|.|TRBV19|.
TGTGCCAGTACCATCGGGGACGGTTATAATTCACCCCTCCACTTT
CASTIGDGYNSPLHF
>13|TRBJ2-1|.|TRBV11-2|.
TGTGCCAGCAGCTTAGATCTGGGTTTGGATCGGTTCTTC
CASSLDLGLDRFF
>14|TRBJ1-6|.|TRBV4-1|TRBD1
TGCGCCAGCAGCCAACGGACAGGGTATTCACCCCTCCACTTT
CASSQRTGYSPLHF
>14|TRBJ2-7|.|TRBV7-9|TRBD2
TGTGCCAGCAGCTCTCTAGCGGGGGCCTACGAGCAGTACTTC
CASSSLAGAYEQYF
>15|TRBJ2-5|.|TRBV2|.
TGTGCCAGCATCCAACATGACGGGAGAGGAGAGACCCAGTACTTC
CASIQHDGRGETQYF
>16|TRBJ2-2|.|TRBV7-6|TRBD2
TGTGCCAGCAGCTTACTAGCGGGGGCGAACACCGGGGAGCTGTTTTTT
CASSLLAGANTGELFF
>11|TRBJ1-2|.|TRBV12-3/TRBV12-4|.
TGTGCCAGCAGTTCGGGTGTTGGCTACACCTTC
CASSSGVGYTF
>15|TRBJ1-1|.|TRBV3-1/TRBV3-2|TRBD1
TGTGCCAGCAGCCAAGGAGACAGGGTTGGGGCTGAAGCTTTCTTT
CASSQGDRVGAEAFF
>18|TRBJ2-1|.|TRBV5-4|TRBD2
TGTGCCAGCAGCTTGGCGATAGGTGGGACTAGCCTCTACAATGAGCAGTTCTTC
CASSLAIGGTSLYNEQFF
>17|TRBJ2-2|.|TRBV5-4|.
TGTGCCAGCAGCTTATCAAGACGGGGCGACGACACCGGGGAGCTGTTTTTT
CASSLSRRGDDTGELFF
>14|TRBJ2-3|.|TRBV2|TRBD1
TGTGCCAGCACCCTTAACAGGGGCGCAGATACGCAGTATTTT
CASTLNRGADTQYF
>14|TRBJ1-2|.|TRBV7-9|TRBD1
TGTGCCAGCAGCTTGGGACAGGGACTCTATGGCTACACCTTC
CASSLGQGLYGYTF
>15|TRBJ2-1|.|TRBV10-3|.
TGTGCCATCAGTCCCGGGACCTTAATCTACAATGAGCAGTTCTTC
CAISPGTLIYNEQFF
>16|TRBJ2-7|.|TRBV21-1|.
TGTGCCAGCAGCAACCGGGACAGGGGGTTAGTTTTCGAGCAGTACTTC
CASSNRDRGLVFEQYF